The 9 T cell receptor beta chains below come from one sample, sequenced in a study of blood T cells in healthy people across ages. A J-beta primer mix and a sample-barcoded 5' primer were used in a second PCR of about 7 to 12 cycles. TCRdb called the 5' RACE reads again in MiXCR, with one record for every CDR3 protein. The data show over a million distinct CDR3 sequences, around two fifths seen once. Material for sequencing was blood. The receptors originated from a woman under 30 in good health.

This clonotype is a singleton in its sample. This rearrangement joins TRBV5-8 to TRBJ1-5, with D unclear. Trimming cost V 2 bases and J 3 bases, with 6 bases left between them. The CDR3 has 13 amino acids. In germline, CDR1 is SGHTS, CDR2 YDEGEE. In DNA form, the CDR3 reads TGTGCCAGCAGCTTCAGTTACAATCAGCCCCAGCATTTT. This sequence encodes CASSFSYNQPQHF. The full variable domain, its missing parts supplied by reference TRBV5-8 and TRBJ1-5, is EAGVTQSPTHLIKTRGQQATLRCSPISGHTSVYWYQQALGLGLQFLLWYDEGEERNRGNFPPRFSGRQFPNYSSELNVNALELEDSALYLCASSFSYNQPQHFGDGTRLSIL.

J is TRBJ2-1 and V is TRBV12-3 or TRBV12-4, with 10 bases that match TRBD1. The CDR3 extends over 14 amino acids. With 5 bases clipped from V and 7 bases from J, the junction kept 5 bases outside the gene matches. Here the CDR3 reads CASSHRDRGNEQFF. CDR3 nucleotide sequence: TGTGCCAGCAGTCACCGGGACAGGGGTAATGAGCAGTTCTTC.

The rearrangement uses TRBV7-9 and TRBJ1-4; TRBD1 aligns across 9 bases. This CDR3 comprises 15 residues. Germline CDR1 is SEHNR and CDR2 is FQNEAQ (reference sequence). V gave up 1 base and J gave up 6 bases; unmatched junction bases: 3. The CDR3 DNA reads as TGTGCCAGCAGCTTAGACGGGACAGGGTATGAAAAACTGTTTTTT. The encoded protein is CASSLDGTGYEKLFF.

This clonotype was seen repeatedly, ten times or more. The J gene is TRBJ2-1, the V gene TRBV12-3 or TRBV12-4; 11 bases map to TRBD2. With V trimmed by 7 bases and J by 4 bases, 6 bases remained unmatched. This CDR3 comprises 15 residues. The CDR3 sequence: CASNPGTSGYNEQFF. Here the CDR3 DNA reads TGTGCCAGCAACCCCGGGACTAGCGGTTACAATGAGCAGTTCTTC.

The gene calls are TRBV27 and TRBJ2-1; TRBD2 matches 9 bases. Germline lookup yields CDR1 MNHEY and CDR2 SMNVEV (reference sequence). With V trimmed by 0 bases and J by 5 bases, 5 bases remained unmatched. The CDR3 consists of 16 residues. CDR3 amino acids: CASSLSGLAGNNEQFF. As DNA, the CDR3 is TGTGCCAGCAGTTTATCGGGTCTAGCGGGAAACAATGAGCAGTTCTTC.

The chain has TRBV27 and TRBJ1-1; 7 nucleotides align to TRBD1. J gave up 0 bases and V 6 bases, and 4 bases lay outside the gene matches. This CDR3 comprises 14 residues. Germline V gives CDR1 MNHEY, CDR2 SMNVEV (reference sequence). The CDR3 reads CASRGQTMNTEAFF. In DNA form, the CDR3 reads TGTGCCAGCAGGGGACAGACGATGAACACTGAAGCTTTCTTT.

The V and J genes are TRBV7-2 and TRBJ1-4; perhaps TRBD1 as D (5 bases). In germline, CDR1 is SGHTA, CDR2 FQGNSA. The V end lost 3 bases, the J end lost 6 bases, and 11 bases lay between the germline ends. There are 14 residues in the CDR3. The CDR3: CASSFGAGHEKLFF. For the CDR3, the DNA is TGTGCCAGCAGCTTTGGGGCAGGGCATGAAAAACTGTTTTTT.

The rearrangement links TRBV20-1 to TRBJ2-7, with 8 nucleotides matching TRBD1. Germline-derived CDR1 and CDR2 are DFQATT and SNEGSKA (reference sequence). J was trimmed by 4 bases and V by 0 bases; bases with no gene match: 5. The CDR3 is 14 amino acids. DNA for the CDR3: TGCAGTGCTAGAGAGGGACAGGCAAAATACGAGCAGTACTTC. It specifies CSAREGQAKYEQYF.

This clonotype was seen a few times. V gene TRBV20-1 combines with J gene TRBJ2-6; TRBD1 matches 7 bases. The J segment lost 0 bases and the V segment lost 3 bases, leaving 5 bases of the junction unmatched. Germline CDR1 reads DFQATT; CDR2 reads SNEGSKA (reference sequence). The CDR3 extends over 16 amino acids. The CDR3 region has the DNA TGCAGTGCTAGGGGGACAGACCCCTCTGGGGCCAACGTCCTGACTTTC. Its protein product is CSARGTDPSGANVLTF.